This is a list of T cell receptor beta chains from one sample in a study of blood T cell repertoires in COVID-19. Data came from immunoSEQ multiplex PCR; TCRdb stores just in-frame clones and leaves some out. The sample lists over 120,000 clones; 87% were seen once. The sample consisted of PBMCs or T cells enriched from blood (not recorded which). These TCRs come from a man in his fifties or sixties who had recovered from COVID-19. Each CDR3 is given without its conserved first and last residue.

V gene	J gene	CDR3 protein
TRBV29-1	TRBJ2-7	SVYQAGVYEQY
TRBV2	TRBJ2-1	ASGERGSGPISYNEQF
TRBV4-1	TRBJ2-3	ASRPAGGGESDTQY
TRBV10-2	TRBJ2-7	ASSDQRLSEQY
TRBV10-3	TRBJ1-2	AISDGRGRDLGYT
TRBV9	TRBJ2-3	ASSARPLGTQY
TRBV7-7	TRBJ2-1	ASSLAPSGRLHEQF
TRBV5-5	TRBJ1-5	ASSLTGGLNQPQH
TRBV5-4	TRBJ2-7	ASSQTSQGEQY
TRBV7-2	TRBJ1-6	ASSFRLVPLH
TRBV19	TRBJ1-4	ASSTSWGANEKLF
TRBV20-1	TRBJ1-1	SASSQGPNTEAF
TRBV7-9	TRBJ2-7	ASREQGRPSYEQY
TRBV9	TRBJ2-1	ASSLAGGNNEQF
TRBV28	TRBJ2-4	PRAPRGGPKNIQY
TRBV5-4	TRBJ1-1	ASSRQGLKDTEAF
TRBV5-6	TRBJ2-2	ASSFSFGGDTGELF
TRBV10-3	TRBJ2-7	AISPVEGSYEQY
TRBV28	TRBJ1-5	ASSLSGQPQH
TRBV5-4	TRBJ1-2	ASSFPGQGGGYT
TRBV7-8	TRBJ2-7	ASSLEGGGSSYEQY
TRBV10-1	TRBJ2-1	ASSESSGSVYNEQF
TRBV12-3/TRBV12-4	TRBJ1-2	ASSLRGDYGYT